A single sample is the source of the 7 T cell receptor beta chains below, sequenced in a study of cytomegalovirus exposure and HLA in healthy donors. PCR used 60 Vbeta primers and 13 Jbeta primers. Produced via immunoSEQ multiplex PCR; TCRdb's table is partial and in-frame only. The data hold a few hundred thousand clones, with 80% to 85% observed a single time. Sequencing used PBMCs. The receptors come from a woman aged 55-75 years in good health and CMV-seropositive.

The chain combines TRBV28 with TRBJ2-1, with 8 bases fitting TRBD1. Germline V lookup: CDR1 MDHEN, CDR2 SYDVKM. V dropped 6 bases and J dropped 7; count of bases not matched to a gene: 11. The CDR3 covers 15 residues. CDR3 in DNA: TGTGCCAGCAGCCTCAGGGGGCGGCTCTTGAATGAGCAGTTCTTC. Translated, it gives CASSLRGRLLNEQFF.

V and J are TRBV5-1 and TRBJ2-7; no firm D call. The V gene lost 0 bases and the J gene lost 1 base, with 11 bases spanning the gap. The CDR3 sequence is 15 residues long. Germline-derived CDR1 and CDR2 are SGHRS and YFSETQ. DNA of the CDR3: TGCGCCAGCAGCTTGGGTGACACTTTTTCCTACGAGCAGTACTTC. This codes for CASSLGDTFSYEQYF.

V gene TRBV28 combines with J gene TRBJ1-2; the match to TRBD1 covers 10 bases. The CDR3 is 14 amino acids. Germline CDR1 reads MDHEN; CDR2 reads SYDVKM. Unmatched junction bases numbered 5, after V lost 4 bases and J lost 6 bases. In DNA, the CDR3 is TGTGCCAGCAGTTCCGGGACAGGGGCTAATGGCTACACCTTC. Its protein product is CASSSGTGANGYTF.

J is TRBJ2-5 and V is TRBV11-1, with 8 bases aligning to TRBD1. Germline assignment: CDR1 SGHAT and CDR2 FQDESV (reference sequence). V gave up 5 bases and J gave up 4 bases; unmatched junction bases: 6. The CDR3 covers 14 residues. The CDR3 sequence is CASSQGALRETQYF. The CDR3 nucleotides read TGTGCCAGCAGCCAGGGGGCCCTTAGAGAGACCCAGTACTTC.

The CDR3 protein is CASSLSTGMLWNEQFF. CDR3 bases: TGTGCCAGCAGTTTATCGACAGGGATGTTGTGGAATGAGCAGTTCTTC. The rearrangement joins TRBV27 to TRBJ2-1, with 7 bases lining up with TRBD1. The CDR3 is made up of 16 amino acids. Germline loops: CDR1 MNHEY, CDR2 SMNVEV (reference sequence). J lost 7 bases, V lost 0 bases, and 9 bases had no gene match.

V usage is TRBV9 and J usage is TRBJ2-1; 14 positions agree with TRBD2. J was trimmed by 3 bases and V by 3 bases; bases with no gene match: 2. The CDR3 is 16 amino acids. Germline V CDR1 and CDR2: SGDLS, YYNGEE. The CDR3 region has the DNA TGTGCCAGCAGCGGACTAGCGGGAGGGAACTACAATGAGCAGTTCTTC. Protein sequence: CASSGLAGGNYNEQFF.

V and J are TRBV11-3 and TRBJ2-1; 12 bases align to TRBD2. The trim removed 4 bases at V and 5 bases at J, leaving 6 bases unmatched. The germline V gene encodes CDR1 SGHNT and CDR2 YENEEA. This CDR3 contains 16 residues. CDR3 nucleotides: TGTGCCAGCAGCTCCTCTCGACTAGCGGGGGACAATGAGCAGTTCTTC. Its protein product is CASSSSRLAGDNEQFF.